The rows below give T cell receptor beta chains drawn from one sample of a study of CD4+ T cells in melanoma. Clones were sequenced by immunoSEQ multiplex PCR, and TCRdb holds only the in-frame ones, with some missing. The sample lists some 50,000 clones, approximately 89% seen once, with about 10% in the top ten. Input material: peripheral blood. These receptors all stem from a human donor with melanoma. Each CDR3 is given without its conserved first and last residue. The D gene is left open where the match is weak. Expanded clones get a size class; other rows say once, few or many, or leave the size out.

clone_size j_call v_call d_call cdr3_aa
once TRBJ1-5 TRBV15 . ATSRIPRGNQPQH
. TRBJ2-2 TRBV10-3 TRBD2 AITPGGASNTGELF
. TRBJ2-3 TRBV4-2 . ASSQDGVGSYTQY
. TRBJ1-2 TRBV9 TRBD1 ASSPRDRDLGYT
. TRBJ2-7 TRBV29-1 . SVEKGNREY
once TRBJ2-5 TRBV4-1 TRBD1 ASSRQGAEGTQY
once TRBJ1-2 TRBV4-1 TRBD1 ASSQTGIGYGYT
. TRBJ2-3 TRBV5-8 . ASSFNVNTDTQY
. TRBJ2-1 TRBV7-8 . ASSLAPEGLPYNEQF
. TRBJ2-2 TRBV9 TRBD1 ASSPGRRGRRPVTGELF
once TRBJ2-3 TRBV19 TRBD1 ASSIGDRSGWDTQY
. TRBJ2-1 TRBV12-2 . ASPPGKRGYNEQF
once TRBJ2-3 TRBV9 . ASSASTDTQY
. TRBJ2-5 TRBV28 TRBD1 ASSQGTGGLTETQY
once TRBJ2-3 TRBV5-4 TRBD2 ASSLVSGGALDTQY
. TRBJ2-7 TRBV4-1 TRBD1 ASSQLQGGPYEQY
. TRBJ2-4 TRBV28 . ASSTLENIQY
. TRBJ2-1 TRBV19 TRBD1 ASDRGFYNEQF
. . TRBV4-1 TRBD1 ASSPDRVNYEQY
. TRBJ2-2 TRBV4-2 TRBD1 ASSRSGQGTGELF
. TRBJ2-7 TRBV7-9 . ASSLDYTGRAYEQY